A selection of T cell receptor beta chains follows, all from one sample in a study of a mutant IDH1 vaccine in newly diagnosed glioma. Using immunoSEQ multiplex PCR, the repertoire was profiled, and TCRdb retains in-frame clones only, with some absent. The sample carries around 69,000 clones, around nine tenths recorded once. Antigens of these TCRs are unknown. Material: PBMCs, obtained from a glioma patient whose treatment included an IDH1 peptide vaccine. The source of these receptors is a man between 25 and 39 years old with glioma. Each CDR3 is given with its conserved first and last residue.

TRBV7-2	TRBJ2-1	CASSSNPSGGTGFF
TRBV27	TRBJ1-5	CASQVGRRVGRPISNQPQHF
TRBV27	TRBJ2-7	CASSLREAPYEQYF
TRBV7-3	TRBJ2-5	CASSAQGNQETQYF
TRBV28	TRBJ1-5	CASSFGGRGNQPQHF
TRBV7-8	TRBJ2-7	CASSFDDWSRGSYEQYF
TRBV18	NA	CASSRGQGNEQYF
TRBV7-2	TRBJ1-2	CASSLGLLGGYTF
TRBV7-2	TRBJ1-1	CASSLGMGGGAFF
TRBV9	TRBJ1-5	CASSVPGDQPQHF
TRBV5-4	TRBJ2-3	CASSFTLTSATDTQYF
TRBV29-1	TRBJ2-7	CSVDLTGREQYF
TRBV25-1	TRBJ1-4	CASSESGGLSEKLFF
TRBV5-1	TRBJ1-4	CASTVMGGSEKLFF
TRBV18	TRBJ1-2	CASSHISGTGERANYGYTF
TRBV2	TRBJ1-2	CASSELQGPPGYGYTF
TRBV7-8	TRBJ2-2	CASSLRAGTTGELFF
TRBV19	TRBJ1-5	CASSILQVHQPQHF
TRBV28	TRBJ1-5	CASSSHGNQPQHF
TRBV5-4	TRBJ1-1	CASREDSMNTEAFF
TRBV11-2	TRBJ1-4	CASSRNPDLIAREKLFF
TRBV6-5	TRBJ2-2	CASSYSASGRGGELFF
TRBV7-2	TRBJ2-5	CASSPRTRETQYF
TRBV5-4	TRBJ2-5	CASSLGLIQETQYF
TRBV5-8	TRBJ1-1	CASSSGTWNTEAFF
TRBV6-1	TRBJ2-3	CASRVNFTDTQYF
TRBV6-5	TRBJ2-7	CASSYRTSGSSYEQYF
TRBV23-1	TRBJ2-1	CASSQSFRIGDGCLHSSYNEQFF
TRBV10-3	TRBJ1-2	CAISTQGALSYGYTF
TRBV5-1	TRBJ2-3	CASSLAVGDTQYF
TRBV7-6	TRBJ2-1	CASSLLSGRGTDYNEQFF
TRBV2	TRBJ1-2	CASRGETGSYGYTF
TRBV28	TRBJ1-2	CASSSPGPLGGYTF
TRBV6-1	TRBJ1-1	CASSGGPTEAFF
TRBV19	TRBJ1-1	CASSTTEDTEAFF
TRBV18	TRBJ1-3	CASSPPKGSSSGNTIYF
TRBV28	TRBJ2-1	CASSLHRGSSYNEQFF
TRBV21-1	TRBJ2-2	CASPPGKENTGELFF
TRBV7-8	TRBJ2-3	CASSLQGQVSTDTQYF
TRBV7-2	TRBJ2-2	CASSWTWGPGELFF
TRBV11-1	TRBJ2-7	CASSKEGADADEQYF
TRBV5-6	TRBJ1-1	CASSLVQGAWVNTEAFF
TRBV7-9	NA	CASSSQGYEQYF
TRBV15	TRBJ2-3	CATSRDRQGQYF
TRBV30	TRBJ1-1	CALDRGGPPEAFF